A selection of T cell receptor beta chains follows, all from one sample in a study of radiation and T cells in renal cell carcinoma. Method: immunoSEQ multiplex PCR; TCRdb's copy keeps in-frame clones and lacks some. The sample has 150,000 or so clones; around 90% are singletons. Sample: blood, taken from a patient whose treatment included radiotherapy and nephrectomy. These TCRs come from an older woman with renal cell carcinoma. CDR3s leave out the opening cysteine and the closing phenylalanine or tryptophan.

V: TRBV4-2; J: TRBJ1-6; CDR3: ACSSAGGGNSPLH
V: TRBV6-5; J: TRBJ2-1; CDR3: ASSATSDSYNEQF
V: TRBV9; J: TRBJ1-5; CDR3: ASSLSFGQDSGYSNQPQH
V: TRBV13; J: TRBJ2-1; CDR3: ASSLTTGREQF
V: TRBV19; J: TRBJ2-7; CDR3: ASSIGLRDGHSYEQY
V: TRBV25-1; J: TRBJ1-5; CDR3: ASSEWGQPQH
V: TRBV7-9; J: TRBJ2-1; CDR3: ASSFSGGYNEQF
V: TRBV7-8; J: TRBJ1-3; CDR3: ASGAGTGPGNTIY
V: TRBV6-5; J: TRBJ2-3; CDR3: ASREGGIARDTQY
V: TRBV11-1; J: TRBJ2-1; CDR3: ASSQRIEQF
V: TRBV6-6; J: TRBJ2-7; CDR3: ASVRTSGAHEQY
V: TRBV6-1; J: TRBJ1-1; CDR3: ASSEDRAPTEAF
V: TRBV7-6; J: TRBJ2-1; CDR3: ASSLGAINEQF
V: TRBV9; J: TRBJ1-1; CDR3: ASSARGNTEAF
V: TRBV27; J: TRBJ1-5; CDR3: ASKMGDRANEPQH
V: TRBV6-5; J: TRBJ2-1; CDR3: ASSSLINNEQF
V: TRBV2; J: TRBJ2-5; CDR3: ASRGTTAWYQY
V: TRBV13; J: TRBJ2-7; CDR3: ASSPGTIPYEQY
V: TRBV15; J: TRBJ2-2; CDR3: ATSHERDYTGELF
V: TRBV19; J: TRBJ1-2; CDR3: ASSPTGTPGGGYT
V: TRBV27; J: TRBJ2-6; CDR3: ASSFGVGANVLT
V: TRBV5-1; J: TRBJ1-4; CDR3: ASSSTGGNTNEKLF
V: TRBV7-9; J: TRBJ2-5; CDR3: ASSIGVMNRGTQY
V: TRBV7-2; J: TRBJ2-7; CDR3: ASSLAGGSYYEQY
V: TRBV9; J: TRBJ2-1; CDR3: ASSVGRGAYNEQF
V: TRBV7-8; J: TRBJ1-5; CDR3: ASSTGQNQPQH
V: TRBV6-6; J: TRBJ1-2; CDR3: ASSPFTGGYGYT
V: TRBV30; J: TRBJ1-3; CDR3: AWEAFSGNTIY
V: TRBV6-5; J: TRBJ1-4; CDR3: ASSYDQTNEKLF
V: TRBV7-9; J: TRBJ2-3; CDR3: ASLRGVTDTQY
V: TRBV7-8; J: TRBJ1-5; CDR3: ASSLHRGLPTQH
V: TRBV5-1; J: TRBJ2-7; CDR3: ASSLTSSEQY
V: TRBV15; J: TRBJ1-6; CDR3: ATSSQGKGNSPLH
V: TRBV6-1; J: TRBJ2-5; CDR3: ARSRGGVGETQY
V: TRBV29-1; J: TRBJ2-1; CDR3: SVSTSGGAEQF
V: TRBV5-6; J: TRBJ1-2; CDR3: ASSWEDRGGGYT
V: TRBV11-2; J: TRBJ1-5; CDR3: ASSLTQGSQPQH
V: TRBV29-1; J: TRBJ1-2; CDR3: SVGDRGVNGYT
V: TRBV28; J: TRBJ2-7; CDR3: ASTDPGVSYEQY
V: TRBV6-5; J: TRBJ1-2; CDR3: ASRGQSYGYT
V: TRBV7-2; J: TRBJ1-1; CDR3: ASSFGVEAF
V: TRBV4-2; J: TRBJ2-7; CDR3: ASSQPTGGEQY
V: TRBV5-6; J: TRBJ2-1; CDR3: ASSSTATGTSGNEQF
V: TRBV7-8; J: TRBJ1-3; CDR3: ASSLSSLSGNTIY
V: TRBV19; J: TRBJ1-5; CDR3: ASRPGGNSNQPQH
V: TRBV9; J: TRBJ1-1; CDR3: ASSVDGNTEAF
V: TRBV9; J: TRBJ2-1; CDR3: ASSPWTSGAREQF
V: TRBV19; J: TRBJ2-2; CDR3: ASSIDRGPGELF
V: TRBV10-3; J: TRBJ2-7; CDR3: AIMKGSFYEQY
V: TRBV5-1; J: TRBJ2-7; CDR3: ASRRPGGPRYEQY
V: TRBV30; J: TRBJ1-2; CDR3: AWSIPGHGYT
V: TRBV10-3; J: TRBJ1-1; CDR3: AISEGSTEAF
V: TRBV5-4; J: TRBJ1-2; CDR3: ASSSRTGKKYGYT
V: TRBV11-2; J: TRBJ2-7; CDR3: ASDSFWDWGNEQY
V: TRBV7-7; J: TRBJ2-3; CDR3: ASSLAGVTDTQY